This T cell receptor beta chain was observed in a study of Tregs in tolerant kidney transplant recipients. This CDR3 contains 15 residues. The V end was cut by 3 bases, the J end by 1 base, with 9 bases between. Germline CDR1 and CDR2: SGHDN and FVKESK. Clones were sequenced by immunoSEQ multiplex PCR, and TCRdb holds only the in-frame ones, with some missing. The sample has 80,000 to 90,000 clones; approximately 94% are singletons. The sequenced sample consisted of CD8+ T cells from blood. The receptor's source is a human donor in good health. The chain couples TRBV14 to TRBJ2-2; D is uncertain. CDR3: CASSQRQVNTGELFF. DNA for the CDR3: TGTGCCAGCAGCCAGAGGCAGGTGAACACCGGGGAGCTGTTTTTT.